This is a list of T cell receptor beta chains from one sample in a study of blood T cell repertoires in COVID-19. Sequencing was performed with immunoSEQ multiplex PCR; in TCRdb, only in-frame clones are kept and a portion is missing. The data contain around 50,000 clones, approximately 85% of them singletons. What was sequenced was peripheral blood. Receptors were obtained from a woman older than 75 with acute or convalescent COVID-19. CDR3s leave out the opening cysteine and the closing phenylalanine or tryptophan. The order of the fields is V gene, J gene, clone size, CDR3 protein. The size of a clone is reported for some rows only, either as once, few or many, or as a class for expanded clones.

V: TRBV11-1; J: TRBJ2-7; size: .; CDR3: ASSPRTGNYEQY
V: TRBV19; J: TRBJ1-3; size: .; CDR3: ASSMLGAGNTIY
V: TRBV27; J: TRBJ1-5; size: .; CDR3: ASSLSKTGRDQPQH
V: TRBV2; J: TRBJ1-2; size: .; CDR3: ASSWDRSANYGYT
V: TRBV29-1; J: TRBJ2-3; size: .; CDR3: SAEYRGRTDTQY
V: TRBV3-1/TRBV3-2; J: TRBJ1-1; size: once; CDR3: ASSQSRGGTEAF
V: TRBV15; J: TRBJ2-1; size: .; CDR3: ATSRDASGRYEQF
V: TRBV10-3; J: TRBJ1-2; size: .; CDR3: AISTGTPDNYGYT
V: TRBV5-4; J: TRBJ2-2; size: .; CDR3: ASSDKKTGHNTGELF
V: TRBV6-1; J: TRBJ1-2; size: .; CDR3: ASSETGTGGLSNYGYT
V: TRBV7-7; J: TRBJ2-3; size: .; CDR3: ASSWTSGSTDTQY
V: TRBV18; J: TRBJ2-2; size: .; CDR3: ASSASSTVTGELF
V: TRBV7-6; J: TRBJ1-1; size: .; CDR3: ASSSDSNTEAF
V: TRBV6-6; J: TRBJ2-1; size: .; CDR3: ASRPTSVSSYNEQF
V: TRBV15; J: TRBJ1-6; size: .; CDR3: ATSRGQGNYNSPLH
V: TRBV5-4; J: TRBJ2-5; size: .; CDR3: ASSGSGNPGETQY
V: TRBV18; J: TRBJ1-2; size: .; CDR3: ASSPGQGSGYT
V: TRBV19; J: TRBJ1-1; size: .; CDR3: ASSMRNTEAF
V: TRBV6-5; J: TRBJ2-7; size: .; CDR3: ASSYSTAYEQY
V: TRBV7-9; J: TRBJ1-4; size: .; CDR3: ASSSFATNEKLF
V: TRBV7-9; J: TRBJ1-1; size: once; CDR3: ASSATTNTEAF
V: TRBV2; J: TRBJ1-1; size: .; CDR3: ASTSGTINTEAF
V: TRBV18; J: TRBJ1-2; size: .; CDR3: ASSGTPNYGYT
V: TRBV7-9; J: TRBJ2-7; size: .; CDR3: ASSYSSGVSYEQY
V: TRBV11-3; J: TRBJ2-7; size: once; CDR3: ASSLGGQLSYEQY
V: TRBV7-2; J: TRBJ2-7; size: .; CDR3: ASSSGGTSYEQY
V: TRBV5-1; J: TRBJ2-2; size: .; CDR3: ASSFEGVGTGELF
V: TRBV19; J: TRBJ1-2; size: .; CDR3: ASTSRQIYGYT
V: TRBV19; J: TRBJ2-2; size: few; CDR3: ASKNSRYTGELF
V: TRBV11-1; J: TRBJ2-7; size: .; CDR3: ASSLDTYEQY
V: TRBV19; J: TRBJ2-1; size: once; CDR3: ASSISGLPYNEQF
V: TRBV5-1; J: TRBJ1-6; size: .; CDR3: ASSLGQAAESPLH
V: TRBV10-3; J: TRBJ1-1; size: .; CDR3: AISEGQRNTEAF
V: TRBV5-6; J: TRBJ2-7; size: .; CDR3: ASSLGAGGGEQY
V: TRBV11-1; J: TRBJ2-7; size: once; CDR3: ASSLATGKGTYEQY
V: TRBV5-1; J: TRBJ2-1; size: .; CDR3: ASSLVDRAYNEQF
V: TRBV25-1; J: TRBJ2-2; size: .; CDR3: ASSEDTAGYLNTGELF
V: TRBV29-1; J: TRBJ1-2; size: once; CDR3: SVGGWGGGNYGYT
V: TRBV6-2/TRBV6-3; J: TRBJ2-1; size: .; CDR3: ASSYLAGAYNEQF
V: TRBV7-9; J: TRBJ1-6; size: .; CDR3: ATHAEAAQNSPLH
V: TRBV19; J: TRBJ1-2; size: .; CDR3: ASSLSGNSNYGYT
V: TRBV11-2; J: TRBJ2-2; size: .; CDR3: ASSLGRTGELF
V: TRBV30; J: TRBJ1-2; size: .; CDR3: AWSVFSTMGGYT
V: TRBV5-1; J: TRBJ2-5; size: .; CDR3: ASRPGAGAETQY
V: TRBV30; J: TRBJ1-1; size: .; CDR3: AWSVQRTAR
V: TRBV11-3; J: TRBJ1-2; size: few; CDR3: ASSSTGQDYGYT
V: TRBV6-6; J: TRBJ1-1; size: .; CDR3: ASRTTGGAEAF
V: TRBV29-1; J: TRBJ2-1; size: .; CDR3: SVELLGSSNSEQF
V: TRBV19; J: TRBJ2-3; size: .; CDR3: ASSRGTSGDTDTQY
V: TRBV7-9; J: TRBJ2-7; size: .; CDR3: ASSLGQGTYEQY
V: TRBV6-5; J: TRBJ1-1; size: .; CDR3: ASRQGGNTEAF
V: TRBV3-1/TRBV3-2; J: TRBJ2-7; size: .; CDR3: ASSQDPRDRAYEQY
V: TRBV18; J: TRBJ1-1; size: .; CDR3: ASSRERYEAF